The 21 T cell receptor beta chains below all came from one sample that was sequenced in a study of OX40 agonist ivuxolimab in advanced cancers. Generated by immunoSEQ multiplex PCR, the TCRdb table keeps only in-frame clones and is missing some. The sample holds about 22,000 clones, just under 85% seen once. The sample consisted of CD4+ or CD8+ T cells sorted from blood, taken in a trial of the OX40 agonist ivuxolimab. All receptors derive from an adult with an advanced solid tumor such as melanoma, head and neck, liver or kidney cancer.

The gene calls are TRBV9 and TRBJ2-1, with D possibly being TRBD1 (7 bases). The CDR3 is made up of 16 amino acids. Deletions cut 0 bases from V and 6 bases from J, with 16 bases between. Germline CDR1 reads SGDLS; CDR2 reads YYNGEE. CDR3 in amino acids: CASSVALRGAGNEQFF. CDR3 bases: TGTGCCAGCAGCGTAGCTCTCAGGGGGGCTGGCAATGAGCAGTTCTTC. Drawing the rest from reference TRBV9 and TRBJ2-1, the complete variable domain is DSGVTQTPKHLITATGQRVTLRCSPRSGDLSVYWYQQSLDQGLQFLIQYYNGEERAKGNILERFSAQQFPDLHSELNLSSLELGDSALYFCASSVALRGAGNEQFFGPGTRLTVL.

The rearrangement joins TRBV27 to TRBJ2-5; 10 nucleotides line up with TRBD1. The CDR3 covers 15 residues. Germline V gene sequence: CDR1 MNHEY, CDR2 SMNVEV (reference sequence). The V segment lost 1 base and the J segment 5 bases; nucleotides outside the gene matches: 4. CDR3 in amino acids: CASSLWDRGGETQYF. The CDR3 DNA follows: TGTGCCAGCAGTTTATGGGACAGGGGAGGGGAGACCCAGTACTTC.

V usage is TRBV15 and J usage is TRBJ2-1; D is undetermined. The CDR3 is 15 residues long. Trimming pared 0 bases from V and 3 bases from J, leaving 9 bases between. Germline V gene lookup returns CDR1 LNHNV and CDR2 YYDKDF (reference sequence). This CDR3 reads CATSRDSPLYNEQFF. The CDR3 DNA reads as TGTGCCACCAGCAGAGATTCCCCCCTCTACAATGAGCAGTTCTTC.

CDR3 sequence: CASTDRVELGTEAFF. CDR3 bases: TGTGCCAGTACCGACAGGGTAGAATTAGGCACTGAAGCTTTCTTT. The chain has TRBV25-1 and TRBJ1-1; 7 bases are shared with TRBD1. The germline V gene has CDR1 MGHDK and CDR2 SYGVNS. The CDR3 has 15 residues. The V segment lost 9 bases and the J segment 4 bases; nucleotides outside the gene matches: 14.

The chain has TRBV5-4 and TRBJ1-1; maybe TRBD1 (5 bases). CDR1 and CDR2 (germline): SGHNT, YYREEE (reference sequence). This CDR3 is built from 13 residues. The V and J ends lost 3 bases and 4 bases respectively, with 10 bases between them. The CDR3 reads CASSSGGSTEAFF. In DNA, the CDR3 is TGTGCCAGCAGCTCTGGGGGGTCCACTGAAGCTTTCTTT. Together with reference TRBV5-4 and TRBJ1-1, the CDR3 gives the full variable domain: ETGVTQSPTHLIKTRGQQVTLRCSSQSGHNTVSWYQQALGQGPQFIFQYYREEENGRGNFPPRFSGLQFPNYSSELNVNALELDDSALYLCASSSGGSTEAFFGQGTRLTVV.

This clone is termed medium-sized (0.01 to 0.1%). This sequence joins TRBV25-1 and TRBJ2-5, with 9 nucleotides matching TRBD1. This CDR3 spans 14 amino acids. CDR1 is MGHDK and CDR2 is SYGVNS in the germline V gene. J was trimmed by 5 bases and V by 2 bases; bases with no gene match: 3. CDR3 protein: CASSERGQGETQYF. The CDR3 region has the DNA TGTGCCAGCAGTGAACGAGGACAGGGGGAGACCCAGTACTTC.

This chain connects TRBV5-1 to TRBJ2-5; no clear D. V was trimmed by 0 bases and J by 1 base, leaving 10 bases between them. The CDR3 totals 15 residues. Per the germline V gene, CDR1 is SGHRS and CDR2 is YFSETQ. The CDR3 DNA sequence: TGCGCCAGCAGCTTGGCTCCAGTAGCCCAAGAGACCCAGTACTTC. Protein sequence: CASSLAPVAQETQYF.

This clone has at least ten counts. This chain connects TRBV5-6 to TRBJ1-5; D gene uncertain. The CDR3 extends over 14 amino acids. V gave up 1 base and J gave up 7 bases, with 12 bases separating them. Per the germline V gene, CDR1 is SGHDT and CDR2 is YYEEEE. As DNA, the CDR3 is TGTGCCAGCAGCTTGAAAGGGTCGAGGCAGCCCCAGCATTTT. It is translated as CASSLKGSRQPQHF. Together with reference TRBV5-6 and TRBJ1-5, the CDR3 gives the full variable domain: DAGVTQSPTHLIKTRGQQVTLRCSPKSGHDTVSWYQQALGQGPQFIFQYYEEEERQRGNFPDRFSGHQFPNYSSELNVNALLLGDSALYLCASSLKGSRQPQHFGDGTRLSIL.

The chain links TRBV7-8 to TRBJ1-5; 7 bases are shared with TRBD1. Per the germline V gene, CDR1 is SGHVS and CDR2 is FQNEAQ. V dropped 5 bases and J dropped 4; count of bases not matched to a gene: 5. This CDR3 is built from 14 residues. The CDR3 bases are TGTGCCAGCAGCCCCGGGACAGCAAATCAGCCCCAGCATTTT. Protein sequence: CASSPGTANQPQHF.

V usage is TRBV11-2 and J usage is TRBJ2-7; maybe TRBD2 (5 bases). V lost 1 base and J lost 3, with 10 bases in between. The CDR3 totals 14 residues. Per germline, CDR1 SGHAT and CDR2 FQNNGV. CDR3 bases: TGTGCCAGCAGCTTAGTCGGGAACCGCTACGAGCAGTACTTC. Its translation is CASSLVGNRYEQYF.

The gene calls are TRBV6-5 and TRBJ2-1, with 15 bases matching TRBD2. The CDR3 consists of 15 residues. V shed 2 bases, J shed 10 bases, and the junction held 3 bases outside the gene matches. Germline lookup yields CDR1 MNHEY and CDR2 SVGAGI. CDR3 protein: CASSYNGLAGGEQFF. CDR3 DNA sequence: TGTGCCAGCAGTTACAACGGACTAGCGGGGGGGGAGCAGTTCTTC.

The rearrangement links TRBV9 to TRBJ2-3; weak D call: TRBD2 (6 bases). The V gene's germline CDR1 is SGDLS and CDR2 YYNGEE. V was cut by 1 base and J by 6 bases, with 6 bases left in between. The CDR3 is 12 amino acids. Here the CDR3 reads CASSVRGDTQYF. The CDR3 DNA follows: TGTGCCAGCAGCGTACGGGGGGATACGCAGTATTTT.

The table lists this clone with a count of one. J is TRBJ1-3 and V is TRBV9; D is undetermined. Trimming stripped 0 bases from V and 0 bases from J, with 7 bases between. Germline V CDR1 and CDR2: SGDLS, YYNGEE. The CDR3 length is 15 residues. For the CDR3, the DNA is TGTGCCAGCAGCGTAGACGACGGCTCTGGAAACACCATATATTTT. The encoded protein is CASSVDDGSGNTIYF. The variable domain in full, completed from reference TRBV9 and TRBJ1-3, reads DSGVTQTPKHLITATGQRVTLRCSPRSGDLSVYWYQQSLDQGLQFLIQYYNGEERAKGNILERFSAQQFPDLHSELNLSSLELGDSALYFCASSVDDGSGNTIYFGEGSWLTVV.

The chain is built from TRBV27 and TRBJ2-1; TRBD2 agrees at 7 bases. Trimming took 6 bases from V and 6 from J; bases not matched to a gene: 14. This CDR3 comprises 16 residues. CDR1 and CDR2 from the germline V gene are MNHEY and SMNVEV (reference sequence). CDR3 nucleotides: TGTGCCAGCAGAGATCCTAGCGGCATAGCCTGCAATGAGCAGTTCTTC. Translation gives CASRDPSGIACNEQFF.

This chain connects TRBV6-6 to TRBJ1-1, with no clear D. Germline values: CDR1 MNHNY, CDR2 SVGAGI (reference sequence). There are 14 residues in the CDR3. Trimming shortened V by 9 bases and J by 6 bases, and 20 bases separated the two germline ends. The CDR3 sequence: CARRPFGAQAEAFF. Here the CDR3 DNA reads TGTGCCAGGCGGCCCTTTGGCGCCCAGGCTGAAGCTTTCTTT.

V gene TRBV6-5 combines with J gene TRBJ2-1, with TRBD2 identical over 7 bases. The CDR3 totals 15 residues. CDR1 is MNHEY, CDR2 SVGAGI, per germline. V gave up 0 bases and J gave up 4 bases; unmatched junction bases: 3. CDR3 in amino acids: CASSYSPSGYNEQFF. The CDR3 DNA sequence: TGTGCCAGCAGTTACTCTCCTAGCGGTTACAATGAGCAGTTCTTC.

V usage is TRBV4-1 and J usage is TRBJ1-3; no clear D gene. The germline V gene has CDR1 MGHRA and CDR2 YSYEKL. V was pared by 1 base and J by 2 bases, with 12 bases between. This CDR3 is built from 16 residues. The CDR3 loop is CASSQVVGAAGNTIYF. CDR3 DNA: TGCGCCAGCAGCCAAGTGGTGGGCGCAGCTGGAAACACCATATATTTT.

This clone was counted between two and nine times. CDR3 coding DNA: TGTGCCAGCATCCTGGACATCTACAATGAGCAGTTCTTC. Its protein product is CASILDIYNEQFF. The genes are TRBV7-9 and TRBJ2-1; D possibly corresponds to TRBD1 (5 bases). The CDR3 runs 13 residues. Trimming took off 7 bases at V and 3 bases at J, with 10 bases between the two ends. Germline CDR1 SEHNR, CDR2 FQNEAQ (reference sequence).

DNA of the CDR3: TGTGCCAGCAGTTTCGGACAGGGGGGGACTGAAGCTTTCTTT. It is translated as CASSFGQGGTEAFF. The chain is built from TRBV27 and TRBJ1-1, with TRBD1 matching 10 bases. This CDR3 is 14 amino acids long. The J segment lost 5 bases and the V segment lost 3 bases, leaving 3 bases of the junction unmatched. Germline V gene sequence: CDR1 MNHEY, CDR2 SMNVEV (reference sequence).

The gene calls are TRBV25-1 and TRBJ1-2; D remains unclear. CDR3 length: 12 residues. Germline lookup yields CDR1 MGHDK and CDR2 SYGVNS. The germline V and J ends were trimmed by 6 bases and 8 bases, with 13 bases remaining between them. The CDR3 region is CASSEGPVGYTF. The CDR3 DNA follows: TGTGCCAGCAGCGAGGGCCCCGTGGGCTACACCTTC.

This clone is medium-sized by share. The chain carries TRBV14 and TRBJ2-5; a possible D gene is TRBD1 (6 bases). The CDR3 has 14 amino acids. Trimming took off 2 bases at V and 5 bases at J, with 12 bases between the two ends. Germline CDR1 reads SGHDN; CDR2 reads FVKESK. This CDR3 reads CASSQTGFGETQYF. The CDR3 coding sequence is TGTGCCAGCAGCCAAACAGGGTTTGGGGAGACCCAGTACTTC.